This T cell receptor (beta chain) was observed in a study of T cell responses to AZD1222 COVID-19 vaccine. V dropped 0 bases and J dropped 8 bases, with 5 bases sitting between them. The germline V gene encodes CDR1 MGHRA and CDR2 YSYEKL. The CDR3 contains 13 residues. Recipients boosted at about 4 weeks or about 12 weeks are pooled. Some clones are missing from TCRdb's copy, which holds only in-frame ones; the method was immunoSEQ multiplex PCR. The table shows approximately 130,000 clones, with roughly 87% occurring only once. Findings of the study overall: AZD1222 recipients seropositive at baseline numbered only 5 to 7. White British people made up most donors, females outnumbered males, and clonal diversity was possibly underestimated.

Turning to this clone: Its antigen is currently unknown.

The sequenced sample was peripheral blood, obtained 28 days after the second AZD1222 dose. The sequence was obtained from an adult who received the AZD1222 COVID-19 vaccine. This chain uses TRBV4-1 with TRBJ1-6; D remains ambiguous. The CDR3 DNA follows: TGCGCCAGCAGCCAAGATCTTGATTCACCCCTCCACTTT. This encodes CASSQDLDSPLHF.